The 16 T cell receptor beta chains below come from one sample, sequenced in a study of shared clonotypes between healthy human individuals. Clones were read by immunoSEQ multiplex PCR, and TCRdb kept only the in-frame ones, dropping some. The table includes 2 million to 2.5 million clones, just under 95% detected once. The specimen sequenced was naive CD4+ T cells from PBMCs. Noted subset: CD45RA+ positively selected. The receptors were sampled from a man in his late teens or twenties in good health. Some clones in this sample may be carry-over from other donors' samples.

The CDR3 protein is CASSTTGTGDGYTF. Written as DNA, the CDR3 is TGTGCCAGCAGCACTACCGGGACAGGGGATGGCTACACCTTC. This rearrangement joins TRBV7-6 to TRBJ1-2; 10 nucleotides align to TRBD1. After removal of 5 bases from V and 6 bases from J, the junction contained 6 bases not matched to a gene. This CDR3 spans 14 amino acids. Germline V lookup: CDR1 SGHVS, CDR2 FNYEAQ. The whole variable domain, remainder taken from reference TRBV7-6 and TRBJ1-2, is GAGVSQSPRYKVTKRGQDVALRCDPISGHVSLYWYRQALGQGPEFLTYFNYEAQQDKSGLPNDRFSAERPEGSISTLTIQRTEQRDSAMYRCASSTTGTGDGYTFGSGTRLTVV.

A few counts support this clone. The chain links TRBV5-6 to TRBJ1-1; no reliable D call. Germline V CDR1 and CDR2: SGHDT, YYEEEE. Trimming shortened V by 2 bases and J by 1 base, and 15 bases separated the two germline ends. This CDR3 is 16 amino acids long. The CDR3 loop reads CASSFRTFRKNTEAFF. CDR3 in DNA: TGTGCCAGCAGCTTTAGGACTTTCCGAAAGAACACTGAAGCTTTCTTT. Full variable domain (remainder filled in from reference TRBV5-6 and TRBJ1-1): DAGVTQSPTHLIKTRGQQVTLRCSPKSGHDTVSWYQQALGQGPQFIFQYYEEEERQRGNFPDRFSGHQFPNYSSELNVNALLLGDSALYLCASSFRTFRKNTEAFFGQGTRLTVV.

The J gene is TRBJ1-1, the V gene TRBV10-2, with 7 bases aligning to TRBD1. Germline V gene data show CDR1 as WSHSY and CDR2 as SAAADI. The CDR3 sequence is 16 residues long. With V trimmed by 3 bases and J by 1 base, 8 bases remained unmatched. The CDR3 bases are TGCGCCAGCAGTGATCAGGGGGGGGTAAGGAACACTGAAGCTTTCTTT. This codes for CASSDQGGVRNTEAFF.

Of note for this clone: The sample has other DNA sequences that encode this CDR3 too. The chain uses TRBV11-2 and TRBJ2-1, with no clear D. Trimming took off 1 base at V and 7 bases at J, with 2 bases between the two ends. The CDR3 loop spans 11 amino acids. The germline V gene has CDR1 SGHAT and CDR2 FQNNGV. The CDR3 nucleotides are TGTGCCAGCAGCTTAGTAAATGAGCAGTTCTTC. Translating it yields CASSLVNEQFF. Full variable domain (rest looked up from reference TRBV11-2 and TRBJ2-1): EAGVAQSPRYKIIEKRQSVAFWCNPISGHATLYWYQQILGQGPKLLIQFQNNGVVDDSQLPKDRFSAERLKGVDSTLKIQPAKLEDSAVYLCASSLVNEQFFGPGTRLTVL.

CDR3 nucleotides: TGCGCCAGCAGCTCAACAGGGGGCGCGGGCACTGAAGCTTTCTTT. It translates to CASSSTGGAGTEAFF. This rearrangement joins TRBV5-1 to TRBJ1-1; 9 nucleotides agree with TRBD1. V trimming: 3 bases; J trimming: 4 bases; junction bases outside the gene matches: 7. The CDR3 covers 15 residues. Per the germline V gene, CDR1 is SGHRS and CDR2 is YFSETQ.

V is TRBV20-1 and J is TRBJ2-7; D is possibly TRBD1 (5 bases). The CDR3 extends over 11 amino acids. The V gene's germline CDR1 is DFQATT and CDR2 SNEGSKA (reference sequence). Trimming took 5 bases from V and 6 from J, leaving 11 bases between them. This CDR3 is CSAVRESEQYF. DNA for the CDR3: TGCAGTGCTGTCAGGGAATCCGAGCAGTACTTC.

A note on this clone: The sample carries other DNA sequences with the same CDR3. The chain employs TRBV20-1 and TRBJ2-1, with D hard to call. The CDR3 sequence is 10 residues long. CDR1 DFQATT and CDR2 SNEGSKA come from the germline V gene (reference sequence). V shed 2 bases and J shed 5 bases, with 1 base lying between them. The CDR3 DNA reads TGCAGTGCTAGAAACAATGAGCAGTTCTTC. Translated, it gives CSARNNEQFF.

CDR3 loop: CASSLGEGVGYTF. In nucleotides, the CDR3 is TGCGCCAGCAGCTTGGGGGAGGGTGTTGGCTACACCTTC. This rearrangement joins TRBV5-1 to TRBJ1-2; unclear D gene. The CDR3 contains 13 residues. V gave up 0 bases and J gave up 7 bases, with 10 bases separating them. The V gene's germline CDR1 is SGHRS and CDR2 YFSETQ.

The chain combines TRBV6-4 with TRBJ2-1, with D tentatively TRBD2 (6 bases). Trimming pared 10 bases from V and 6 bases from J, leaving 19 bases between. There are 14 residues in the CDR3. CDR1 MRHNA and CDR2 SNTAGT come from the germline V gene. CDR3 sequence reads: CAIHEGRGGNEQFF. CDR3 bases: TGTGCCATCCACGAGGGGCGGGGCGGCAATGAGCAGTTCTTC.

This rearrangement joins TRBV18 to TRBJ1-2; tentatively, D is TRBD1 (5 bases). The CDR3 is 16 amino acids. The ends were cut back, 2 bases at V and 6 bases at J, with 19 bases in the middle. CDR1 and CDR2 from the germline V gene are KGHSH and LQKENI. CDR3 protein: CASSPYSPQGDDGYTF. The CDR3 region has the DNA TGTGCCAGCTCACCATATAGTCCTCAGGGAGACGATGGCTACACCTTC.

J is TRBJ2-5 and V is TRBV18; 7 bases map to TRBD1. The germline V gene encodes CDR1 KGHSH and CDR2 LQKENI. V trimming: 5 bases; J trimming: 1 base; junction bases outside the gene matches: 4. The CDR3 is 14 amino acids. CDR3 region: CASSSRDSQETQYF. The DNA for the CDR3 is TGTGCCAGCTCAAGTCGGGACAGCCAAGAGACCCAGTACTTC.

On this clone: The same CDR3 is also encoded by other DNA sequences in this sample. The V gene is TRBV7-9, the J gene TRBJ1-1; D is undetermined. V lost 1 base, J lost 1 base, and 7 bases lay in between. The CDR3 extends over 14 amino acids. Germline CDR1 reads SEHNR; CDR2 reads FQNEAQ (reference sequence). CDR3 sequence reads: CASSLDGGNTEAFF. CDR3 nucleotides: TGTGCCAGCAGCTTAGACGGAGGGAACACTGAAGCTTTCTTT. Together with reference TRBV7-9 and TRBJ1-1, the CDR3 gives the full variable domain: DTGVSQNPRHKITKRGQNVTFRCDPISEHNRLYWYRQTLGQGPEFLTYFQNEAQLEKSRLLSDRFSAERPKGSFSTLEIQRTEQGDSAMYLCASSLDGGNTEAFFGQGTRLTVV.

A remark on this clone: Other DNA sequences in the same sample also yield this CDR3. V gene TRBV7-6 combines with J gene TRBJ2-2; no reliable D call. This CDR3 is built from 11 residues. Deletions cut 1 base from V and 8 bases from J, with 2 bases between. CDR1 SGHVS and CDR2 FNYEAQ come from the germline V gene. CDR3 nucleotides: TGTGCCAGCAGCTTAGTTGGGGAGCTGTTTTTT. It is translated as CASSLVGELFF.

The rearrangement joins TRBV19 to TRBJ2-1; tentatively, D is TRBD1 (6 bases). Germline CDR1 LNHDA, CDR2 SQIVND (reference sequence). This CDR3 is built from 17 residues. With 4 bases removed from V and 0 bases from J, the gap between germline ends came to 16 bases. The CDR3 DNA reads TGTGCCAGTAGTAGCCCCGGGACACCGAGCTCCTACAATGAGCAGTTCTTC. It yields the protein CASSSPGTPSSYNEQFF. Full variable domain (remainder filled in from reference TRBV19 and TRBJ2-1): DGGITQSPKYLFRKEGQNVTLSCEQNLNHDAMYWYRQDPGQGLRLIYYSQIVNDFQKGDIAEGYSVSREKKESFPLTVTSAQKNPTAFYLCASSSPGTPSSYNEQFFGPGTRLTVL.

The rearrangement joins TRBV30 to TRBJ2-7; 8 nucleotides line up with TRBD1. V dropped 7 bases and J dropped 2; count of bases not matched to a gene: 13. This CDR3 has 15 amino acids. Germline loops: CDR1 GTSNPN, CDR2 SVGIG (reference sequence). CDR3: CASEYRDRPTYEQYF. CDR3 DNA: TGTGCCTCGGAATACCGGGACAGGCCTACCTACGAGCAGTACTTC.

The J gene is TRBJ1-3, the V gene TRBV6-5; tentatively, D is TRBD1 (6 bases). The CDR3 totals 15 residues. The germline V gene has CDR1 MNHEY and CDR2 SVGAGI. V was shortened by 5 bases and J by 3 bases, with 14 bases between the two germline ends. The CDR3 DNA sequence: TGTGCCAGCAGTAAGGGGGTGACAGGTGGAAACACCATATATTTT. Translated, it gives CASSKGVTGGNTIYF.